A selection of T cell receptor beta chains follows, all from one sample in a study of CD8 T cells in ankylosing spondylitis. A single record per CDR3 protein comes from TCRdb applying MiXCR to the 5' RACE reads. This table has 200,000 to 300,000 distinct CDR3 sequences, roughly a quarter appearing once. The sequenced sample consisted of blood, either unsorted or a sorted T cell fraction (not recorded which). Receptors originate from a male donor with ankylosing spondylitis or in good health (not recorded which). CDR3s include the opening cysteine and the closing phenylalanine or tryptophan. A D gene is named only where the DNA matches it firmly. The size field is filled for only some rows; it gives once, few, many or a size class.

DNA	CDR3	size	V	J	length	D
TGCAGTGCTAGAGTAGCGGGGGGACGCCATACGCAGTATTTT	CSARVAGGRHTQYF	few	TRBV20-1	TRBJ2-3	14	TRBD2
TGTGCCAGCAGCTTTCGCCACCGGAACACTGAAGCTTTCTTT	CASSFRHRNTEAFF	.	TRBV7-2	TRBJ1-1	14	.
TGTGCCAGCAGCTCGACACCGGGGAGTGGCTACACCTTC	CASSSTPGSGYTF	many	TRBV7-2	TRBJ1-2	13	.
TGCAGCGTTGAAGCGGGGACTAGCGGGGGGTGGAAGACCCAGTACTTC	CSVEAGTSGGWKTQYF	many	TRBV29-1	TRBJ2-5	16	TRBD2
TGTGCCAGCAGCGAGTCATTTAACACTGAAGCTTTCTTT	CASSESFNTEAFF	few	TRBV9	TRBJ1-1	13	.
TGCAGTGCTATCCGGCAGGCTTCCTACGAGCAGTACTTC	CSAIRQASYEQYF	.	TRBV20-1	TRBJ2-7	13	.
TGTGCCATCAGTGAGGGGCGGGGTGGCTACGAGCAGTACTTC	CAISEGRGGYEQYF	.	TRBV10-3	TRBJ2-7	14	.
TGTGCCAGCAGACCAGGACAGGTGAACGTCCTGACTTTC	CASRPGQVNVLTF	many	TRBV12-3/TRBV12-4	TRBJ2-6	13	TRBD1
TGCGCCAGCAGCCAAGCGGGACTCCGGGGCCCCGGGGAGCTGTTTTTT	CASSQAGLRGPGELFF	many	TRBV4-1	TRBJ2-2	16	.
TGCGCCAGCAGCCAAGCCGGGGGGGGCTGGTCAGATACGCAGTATTTT	CASSQAGGGWSDTQYF	few	TRBV4-1	TRBJ2-3	16	TRBD2
TGCAGCGTCGAAGGGTCGGGCACAGATACGCAGTATTTT	CSVEGSGTDTQYF	few	TRBV29-1	TRBJ2-3	13	.
TGTGCCAGCAGCCCTAGGTATGAGCAGTTCTTC	CASSPRYEQFF	many	TRBV11-2	TRBJ2-1	11	.
TGTGCCAGCAGCTTGGACGGACAGGGGCTGGACGACGAGCAGTACTTC	CASSLDGQGLDDEQYF	many	TRBV5-5	TRBJ2-7	16	TRBD1
TGCAGCGTTCCGGGACAGGGCGAATACGAGCAGTACTTC	CSVPGQGEYEQYF	many	TRBV29-1	TRBJ2-7	13	TRBD1
TGTGCCAGCAGTCGCGGTCAGGGGTACGAGCAGTACTTC	CASSRGQGYEQYF	many	TRBV6-1	TRBJ2-7	13	.
TGTGCCAGCAGCCAAGGACCGATTTCGACTAGCCCAGAGACCCAGTACTTC	CASSQGPISTSPETQYF	.	TRBV4-2	TRBJ2-5	17	TRBD2
TGTGCCAGCACTCAGAGCGGGGGGGCCCGCAATGAGCAGTTCTTC	CASTQSGGARNEQFF	many	TRBV12-3/TRBV12-4	TRBJ2-1	15	TRBD2
TGTGCCAGCAGTACCCCGGGAGGGGAGTTTGAGTCCTACAATGAGCAGTTCTTC	CASSTPGGEFESYNEQFF	.	TRBV6-4	TRBJ2-1	18	TRBD2
TGCAGTGCTAGAAGCTTAGGCTATACGCAGTATTTT	CSARSLGYTQYF	many	TRBV20-1	TRBJ2-3	12	.
TGTGCCAGCAGCTTAGGTTGGGGCACCTTGAGGACTGAAGCTTTCTTT	CASSLGWGTLRTEAFF	many	TRBV7-8	TRBJ1-1	16	.
TGTGCCAGCAGTTTTGCGGGACAAGAGGATGAGCAGTTCTTC	CASSFAGQEDEQFF	many	TRBV28	TRBJ2-1	14	.
TGTGCCAGCAGTTTGCTGGGACGGCACTATGGCTACACCTTC	CASSLLGRHYGYTF	many	TRBV12-3/TRBV12-4	TRBJ1-2	14	.
TGTGCCAGCAGCGTAGACGCCCGGGACCGCGTAGGCCCCACTCGCTACACCTTC	CASSVDARDRVGPTRYTF	many	TRBV11-1	TRBJ1-2	18	.
TGCAGTGCGACAGGCACAGATACGCAGTATTTT	CSATGTDTQYF	many	TRBV20-1	TRBJ2-3	11	.
TGTGCCATCAGTGCAAACTCAGCGGTTGCCAACCCCTACGAGCAGTACTTC	CAISANSAVANPYEQYF	many	TRBV10-3	TRBJ2-7	17	.
TGCAGCGTTGAGGACCCGGCGGTAGATACGCAGTATTTT	CSVEDPAVDTQYF	.	TRBV29-1	TRBJ2-3	13	.
TGTGCCAGCAGCTTAGATCGGATCAATGAGCAGTTCTTC	CASSLDRINEQFF	.	TRBV11-2	TRBJ2-1	13	.
TGCAGTGCTGAGGGCGTCGGCGATACGCAGTATTTT	CSAEGVGDTQYF	few	TRBV20-1	TRBJ2-3	12	.
TGTGCCAGCAGCTTAGATGGGAGGTCCCCACCGTACCTCCACTTT	CASSLDGRSPPYLHF	few	TRBV11-2	TRBJ1-6	15	.
TGTGCCAGCAGACCCGACTTCAGTGGCCTTATGAACACTGAAGCTTTCTTT	CASRPDFSGLMNTEAFF	many	TRBV6-5	TRBJ1-1	17	.
TGCGCCAGCAGCCAAGATCGGGGGGGCGTCTACGAGCAGTACTTC	CASSQDRGGVYEQYF	many	TRBV4-1	TRBJ2-7	15	TRBD2
TGCAGTGCGAGTTCTGTTCTAGCGGGGTTCGAGCAGTACTTC	CSASSVLAGFEQYF	.	TRBV20-1	TRBJ2-7	14	TRBD2
TGTGCCAGCAGTACTCGACAGGACGAGCAGTACTTC	CASSTRQDEQYF	many	TRBV12-3/TRBV12-4	TRBJ2-7	12	.
TGCAGTGCTAGAAAGGCTCGGGACAGCCCCACAGATACGCAGTATTTT	CSARKARDSPTDTQYF	many	TRBV20-1	TRBJ2-3	16	TRBD1
TGTGCCAGCAGTTACAGGACAGGGAGTAGTGAGCAGTACTTC	CASSYRTGSSEQYF	few	TRBV6-5	TRBJ2-7	14	TRBD1
TGTGCCACCAGGACAGGGGTGGGGTCCTACGAGCAGTACTTC	CATRTGVGSYEQYF	many	TRBV2	TRBJ2-7	14	TRBD1
TGCAGTGCTAGAGATAGGGTATCCGAGCAGTTCTTC	CSARDRVSEQFF	many	TRBV20-1	TRBJ2-1	12	.